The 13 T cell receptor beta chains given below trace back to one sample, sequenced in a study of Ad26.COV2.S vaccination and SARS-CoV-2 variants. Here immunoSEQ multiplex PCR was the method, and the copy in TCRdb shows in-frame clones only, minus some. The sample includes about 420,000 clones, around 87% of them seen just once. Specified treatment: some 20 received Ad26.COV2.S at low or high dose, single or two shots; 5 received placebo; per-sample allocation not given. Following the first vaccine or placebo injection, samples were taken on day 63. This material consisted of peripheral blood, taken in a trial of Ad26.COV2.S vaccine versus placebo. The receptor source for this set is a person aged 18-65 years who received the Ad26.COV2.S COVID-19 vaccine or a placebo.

The CDR3 DNA reads TGCGCCAGCAGTGAAGAAGGAAACACCGGGGAGCTGTTTTTT. It yields the protein CASSEEGNTGELFF. The V gene is TRBV10-2, the J gene TRBJ2-2; no clear D gene. V lost 3 bases to trimming and J lost 2 bases, with 7 bases between them. Germline V gives CDR1 WSHSY, CDR2 SAAADI. This CDR3 is 14 amino acids long.

CDR3 nucleotides: TGTGCCTGGAGTGCGGGACAGTCTGGCTACACCTTC. Translated, it gives CAWSAGQSGYTF. The V gene is TRBV30, the J gene TRBJ1-2, with TRBD1 matching 7 bases. The CDR3 has 12 amino acids. CDR1 GTSNPN and CDR2 SVGIG come from the germline V gene (reference sequence). J lost 7 bases, V lost 1 base, and 3 bases had no gene match.

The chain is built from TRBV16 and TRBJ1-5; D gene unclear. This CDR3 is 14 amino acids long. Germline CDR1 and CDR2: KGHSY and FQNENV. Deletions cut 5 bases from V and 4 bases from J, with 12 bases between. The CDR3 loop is CASSVVSENQPQHF. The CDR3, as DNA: TGTGCCAGCAGCGTGGTTTCGGAGAATCAGCCCCAGCATTTT.

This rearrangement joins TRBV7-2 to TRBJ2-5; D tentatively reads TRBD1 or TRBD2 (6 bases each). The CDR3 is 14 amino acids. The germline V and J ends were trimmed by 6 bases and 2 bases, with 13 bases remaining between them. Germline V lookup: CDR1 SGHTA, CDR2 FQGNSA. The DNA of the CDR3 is TGTGCCAGCAGAGAAGGGGGAGGTCAAGAGACCCAGTACTTC. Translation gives CASREGGGQETQYF.

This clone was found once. In DNA form, the CDR3 reads TGTGCCAGCAGTCCCATGGGGCCACAGCCTACCGGGGAGCTGTTTTTT. This gives the protein CASSPMGPQPTGELFF. V and J are TRBV6-4 and TRBJ2-2, with D maybe TRBD1 (5 bases). Per the germline V gene, CDR1 is MRHNA and CDR2 is SNTAGT. V was pared by 5 bases and J by 5 bases, with 18 bases between. The CDR3 sequence is 16 residues long.

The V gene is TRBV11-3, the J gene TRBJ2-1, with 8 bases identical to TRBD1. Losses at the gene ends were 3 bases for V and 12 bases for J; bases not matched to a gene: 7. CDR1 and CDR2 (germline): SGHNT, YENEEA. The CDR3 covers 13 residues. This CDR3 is CASSFDTGTGQFF. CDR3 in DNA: TGTGCCAGCAGCTTCGACACCGGGACAGGGCAGTTCTTC.

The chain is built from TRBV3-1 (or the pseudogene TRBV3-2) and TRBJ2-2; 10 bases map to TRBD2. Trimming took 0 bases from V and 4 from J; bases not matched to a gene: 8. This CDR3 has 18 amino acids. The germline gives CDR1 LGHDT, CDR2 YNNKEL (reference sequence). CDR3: CASSQEVAGGYCTGELFF. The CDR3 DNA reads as TGTGCCAGCAGCCAAGAGGTAGCGGGGGGTTATTGCACCGGGGAGCTGTTTTTT.

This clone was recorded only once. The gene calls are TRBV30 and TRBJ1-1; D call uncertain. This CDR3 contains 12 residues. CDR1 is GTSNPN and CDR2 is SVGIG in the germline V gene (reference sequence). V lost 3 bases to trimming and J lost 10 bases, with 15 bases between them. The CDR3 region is CAWSHQLWGAFF. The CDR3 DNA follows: TGTGCCTGGAGCCATCAACTATGGGGAGCTTTCTTT.

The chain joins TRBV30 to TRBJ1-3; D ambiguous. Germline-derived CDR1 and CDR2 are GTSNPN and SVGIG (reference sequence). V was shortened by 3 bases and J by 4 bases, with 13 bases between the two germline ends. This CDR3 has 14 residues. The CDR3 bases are TGTGCCTGGAGCGAAGAACAGACGGGAAACACCATATATTTT. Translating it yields CAWSEEQTGNTIYF.

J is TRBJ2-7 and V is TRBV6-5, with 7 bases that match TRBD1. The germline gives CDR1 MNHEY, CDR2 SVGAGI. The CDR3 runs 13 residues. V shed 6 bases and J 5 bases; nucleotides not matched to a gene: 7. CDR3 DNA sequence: TGTGCCAGCAGGGCCAGGGGGTTGGACGAGCAGTACTTC. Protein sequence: CASRARGLDEQYF.

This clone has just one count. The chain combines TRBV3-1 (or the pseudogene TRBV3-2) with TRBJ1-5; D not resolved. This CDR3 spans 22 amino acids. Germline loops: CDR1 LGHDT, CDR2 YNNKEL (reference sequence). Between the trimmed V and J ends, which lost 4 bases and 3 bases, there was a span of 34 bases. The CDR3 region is CASSPPPRRCRTTCYHNQPQHF. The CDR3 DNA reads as TGTGCCAGCAGCCCCCCGCCAAGACGCTGTCGCACGACCTGCTACCACAATCAGCCCCAGCATTTT.

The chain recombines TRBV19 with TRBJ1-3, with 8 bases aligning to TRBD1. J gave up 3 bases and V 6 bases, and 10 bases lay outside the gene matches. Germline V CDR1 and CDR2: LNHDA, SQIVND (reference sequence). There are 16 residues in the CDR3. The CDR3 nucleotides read TGTGCCAGTAGAAGAATGACAGGGGTAGTTGGAAACACCATATATTTT. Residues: CASRRMTGVVGNTIYF.

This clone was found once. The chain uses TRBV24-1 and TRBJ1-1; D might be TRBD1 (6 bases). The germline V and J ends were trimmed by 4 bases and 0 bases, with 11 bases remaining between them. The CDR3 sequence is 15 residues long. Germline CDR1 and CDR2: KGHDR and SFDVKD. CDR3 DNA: TGTGCCACCAGTGAGCGGGACAAGATGAACACTGAAGCTTTCTTT. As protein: CATSERDKMNTEAFF.